This T cell receptor beta chain emerged from a study of shared clonotypes between healthy human individuals (dated by TCRdb to 2019 to 2021). Regarding the research as a whole: A few men and two women, aged 18 to 49 years, made up the cohort. To estimate repertoire size and how much clonotype sharing occurs between individuals, the study deeply sequenced the blood TCR repertoires of roughly 5 healthy adults. To increase sequencing depth and limit assay-specific biases, different laboratories used diverse techniques to prepare libraries and sequence TCR repertoires. For each donor, CD4 naive and CD4 memory were each run on three plates, CD8 naive on two plates, and CD8 memory on one plate. Leukapheresis yielded between about 0.94 and 8.9 billion PBMCs per donor. Findings and caveats that apply to the study as a whole: Even with the large sequencing depth, rarefaction of the sorted-subset datasets indicated that sequencing was incomplete. Based on pairwise subsampling, the degree of clonotype sharing among donors was expected to be affected by sequencing depth. The small number of donors limited the genetic and exposure-history diversity represented. Estimated clonotype richness was generally larger for naive than for memory subsets. Sampling was limited to blood, and TCR repertoires in tissue likely differ from TCR repertoires in blood. Across four donors, around 5.4% of naive CD4, over 3% of naive CD8, 2% to 2.5% of memory CD4, and roughly 0.4% of memory CD8 clonotypes were shared. Compared with non-shared clonotypes, clonotypes shared by all four sorted-subset donors had higher generation probabilities.

About this clone itself: It lacks a known antigen. No quality values exist for individual bases; no much larger clone is one base distant.

From cysteine to phenylalanine, the CDR3 is 12 amino acids long. The DNA shown is the 36-base CDR3, in frame from base 1. V lost 7 bases and J lost 5 bases; the stretch between them is 12 bases long. For CDR1 and CDR2, the germline V gene lists MDHEN and SYDVKM. The donors were healthy, HIV-negative adults who had no recently reported acute infections or vaccinations. Every donor was a Caucasian adult living in Nashville, Tennessee, USA. CD4+ T cells were enriched by magnetic negative selection, after which naive cells were positively selected on CD45RA and the negative fraction was taken as the memory subset. Blood was obtained by leukapheresis, after which PBMCs were separated by Ficoll-Histopaque density gradient centrifugation and cryopreserved in liquid nitrogen vapor phase. Purity and quantity of every magnetically sorted T cell population were checked by analytical flow cytometry. Genomic DNA was isolated from every sorted fraction and measured by UV absorbance on a Nanodrop 2000c.

TCR CDR3 regions were amplified from genomic DNA by multiplex PCR using the deep immunoSEQ assay. Extracted genomic DNA from each cell subset was distributed evenly across all wells of several immunoSEQ 96-well plates, and each plate was treated as a replicate. For sorted subsets, each replicate PCR was loaded with 200 ng genomic DNA, equivalent to about 33,000 T cell genomes. The purified libraries were quantified using a Qubit 3.0 fluorometer, sized with a Bioanalyzer 2100, and then quantified again using the KAPA Library Quantification kit. Every immunoSEQ 96-well plate was sequenced on a dedicated single-read 150-cycle Illumina NextSeq 550 flow cell. For the original study's pipeline: The immunoSEQ output contained only junctional sequences without quality scores, so filtering could not match that applied to full-length reads. Sequences were annotated with PyIR, a Python wrapper for IgBLAST v1.9, using IMGT germline references to assign V/J genes and CDR3. Reads were removed for weak V/J assignments (E-value above 1e-6), missing CDR3, stop codons, out-of-frame junctions, or ambiguous translated residues. V3J clonotypes were defined as sequences sharing an identical inferred V gene, J gene, and CDR3 amino acid sequence. Percentage overlap between repertoires was calculated by dividing the number of shared unique clonotypes by the size of the smaller repertoire. RTK rarefaction, the Chao1 estimator, and Recon v2.1 estimates of unobserved clonotypes were used to assess repertoire richness. For all TCRbeta clonotypes obtained by the gDNA method from a handful of donors, generation probabilities were computed with OLGA. This is the immuneACCESS table as TCRdb keeps it, with only in-frame sequences that have V and J called. A part of the clones is gone; compared with another copy, unresolved V genes explain less than half, and the rest is unexplained. That table is the source of V, J and clone size, and D and trimming were worked out from the DNA. Here the sample has approximately 940,000 clones; 76% occur a single time. The ten largest clones represent over 1.3% of the sample.

The sequence is built from TRBV28 and TRBJ2-7; a confident D gene designation cannot be given. The receptor's source is a man between 18 and 35 years old in good health. Source material: memory CD4+ T cells sorted from blood. Interpreted using the paper, the cell subset or site label stands for: CD45RA-negative fraction. CDR3 reads: CASNTPGHEQYF. The sequenced DNA is TGTGCCAGCAACACCCCCGGGCACGAGCAGTACTTC.